What follows describes a single T cell receptor (beta chain). Antigen unknown. The data were obtained in a study of shared clonotypes between healthy human individuals. General observations from the study: In a handful of donors, around 5% of naive CD4 clonotypes appeared in common. The sole specimen, blood, was sampled, and tissue repertoires likely differ. Unshared clonotypes carried lower generation probabilities than those common to all four donors.

The method was immunoSEQ multiplex PCR; TCRdb's version includes in-frame clones alone and lacks a portion of them. The sample yields millions of clones, 80% to 95% seen once. Germline CDR1 reads MNHNY; CDR2 reads SVGAGI (reference sequence). The V end lost 11 bases, the J end lost 7 bases, and 18 bases lay between the germline ends. This CDR3 comprises 13 residues. Input material: naive CD4+ T cells from PBMCs. Subset of the sample: CD45RA+ positively selected. This chain uses TRBV6-6 with TRBJ2-1; the D call may be TRBD1 or TRBD2 (5 bases each). The receptor was isolated from a young man in good health. Some clones in this sample may be carry-over from other donors' samples. CDR3 sequence: CAASRESGNEQFF. In DNA form, the CDR3 reads TGTGCCGCCAGCAGGGAGAGCGGTAATGAGCAGTTCTTC.